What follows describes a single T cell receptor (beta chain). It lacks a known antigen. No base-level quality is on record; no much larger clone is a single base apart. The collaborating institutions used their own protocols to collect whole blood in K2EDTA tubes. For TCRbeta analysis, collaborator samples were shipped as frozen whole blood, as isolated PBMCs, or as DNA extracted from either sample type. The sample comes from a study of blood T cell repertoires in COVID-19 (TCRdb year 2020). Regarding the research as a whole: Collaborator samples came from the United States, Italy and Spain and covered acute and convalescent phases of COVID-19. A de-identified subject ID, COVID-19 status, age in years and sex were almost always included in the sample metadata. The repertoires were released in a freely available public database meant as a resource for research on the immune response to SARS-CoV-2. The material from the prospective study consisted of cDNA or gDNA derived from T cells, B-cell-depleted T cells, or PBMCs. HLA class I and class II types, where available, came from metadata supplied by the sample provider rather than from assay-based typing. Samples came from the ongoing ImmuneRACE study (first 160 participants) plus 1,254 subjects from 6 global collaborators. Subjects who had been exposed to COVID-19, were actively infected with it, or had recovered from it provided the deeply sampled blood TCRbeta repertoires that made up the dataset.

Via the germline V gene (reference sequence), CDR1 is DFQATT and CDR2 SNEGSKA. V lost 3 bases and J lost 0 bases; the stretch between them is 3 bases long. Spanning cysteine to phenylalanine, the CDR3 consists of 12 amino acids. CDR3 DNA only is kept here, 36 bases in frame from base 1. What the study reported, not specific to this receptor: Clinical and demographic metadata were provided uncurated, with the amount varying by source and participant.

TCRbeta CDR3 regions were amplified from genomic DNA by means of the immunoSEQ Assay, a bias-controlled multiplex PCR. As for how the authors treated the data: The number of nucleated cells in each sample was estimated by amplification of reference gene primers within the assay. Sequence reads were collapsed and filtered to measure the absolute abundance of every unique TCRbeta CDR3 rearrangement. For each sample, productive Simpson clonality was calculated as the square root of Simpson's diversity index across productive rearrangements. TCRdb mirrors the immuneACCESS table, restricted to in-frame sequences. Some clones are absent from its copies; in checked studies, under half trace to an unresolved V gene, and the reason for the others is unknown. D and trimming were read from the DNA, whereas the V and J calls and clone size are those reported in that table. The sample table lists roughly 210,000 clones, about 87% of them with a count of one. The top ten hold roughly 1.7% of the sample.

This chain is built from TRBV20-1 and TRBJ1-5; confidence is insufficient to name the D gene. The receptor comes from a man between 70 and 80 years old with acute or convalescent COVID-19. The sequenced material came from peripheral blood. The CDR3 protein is CSASLSNQPQHF. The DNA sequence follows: TGCAGTGCTAGTCTTAGCAATCAGCCCCAGCATTTT.